Sequencing of this T cell receptor (beta chain) was carried out in a study of control samples from healthy donors and cancer patients. V was pared by 5 bases and J by 5 bases, with 9 bases between. Germline V gene data show CDR1 as SEHNR and CDR2 as FQNEAQ (reference sequence). The CDR3 runs 13 residues. Sequencing used immunoSEQ multiplex PCR; TCRdb keeps in-frame clones, though not all of them. This table has about 140,000 clones, 91% appearing once. This chain uses TRBV7-9 with TRBJ1-4, with D perhaps matching TRBD1 (6 bases). Sequenced: blood. The clonotype comes from a man aged 18 to 30 in good health. The CDR3 reads CASSQDRNEKLFF. The DNA of the CDR3 is TGTGCCAGCAGCCAGGACAGAAATGAAAAACTGTTTTTT.